The 16 T cell receptor beta chains given below trace back to one sample, sequenced in a study of blood T cell repertoires in COVID-19. Profiled with immunoSEQ multiplex PCR; TCRdb holds only in-frame clones, not every one. The sample consists of 100,000 or so clones, approximately 92% of them appearing once. Sequencing was done on a sample of peripheral blood. The receptors derive from a woman in her forties or fifties with COVID-19, enrolled during active disease.

This chain joins TRBV28 and TRBJ2-3; 8 positions agree with TRBD2. Germline V gene lookup returns CDR1 MDHEN and CDR2 SYDVKM. Trimming at V came to 6 bases and at J to 3 bases, leaving 5 bases not matched to a gene. CDR3 size: 14 residues. CDR3 residues: CASRVSGATDTQYF. CDR3 in DNA: TGTGCCAGCAGAGTTAGCGGGGCGACAGATACGCAGTATTTT.

J is TRBJ2-3 and V is TRBV6-5; 9 bases map to TRBD2. Germline assignment: CDR1 MNHEY and CDR2 SVGAGI. The CDR3 length is 16 residues. With V trimmed by 0 bases and J by 0 bases, 1 base remained unmatched. The DNA of the CDR3 is TGTGCCAGCAGTTACTCCGCGGGGGGGAGCACAGATACGCAGTATTTT. Its translation: CASSYSAGGSTDTQYF.

The CDR3 coding sequence is TGTGCCAGCAGCTTGGATGGCAGGCACACCGGGGAGCTGTTTTTT. This codes for CASSLDGRHTGELFF. The V and J genes are TRBV5-5 and TRBJ2-2; D not certain. Germline V gene lookup returns CDR1 SGHKS and CDR2 YYEKEE (reference sequence). The CDR3 sequence is 15 residues long. Trimming removed 0 bases from V and 3 bases from J, with 9 bases in between.

The chain recombines TRBV6-5 with TRBJ1-1, with 9 positions matching TRBD1. From germline, CDR1 is MNHEY and CDR2 SVGAGI. The length of the CDR3 is 12 residues. J lost 6 bases, V lost 6 bases, and 2 bases had no gene match. The CDR3 sequence is CASRTGGSEAFF. Written as DNA, the CDR3 is TGTGCCAGCAGGACAGGGGGTTCTGAAGCTTTCTTT.

The chain combines TRBV28 with TRBJ1-4; possibly TRBD1 for D (6 bases). With 8 bases removed from V and 7 bases from J, the gap between germline ends came to 14 bases. The CDR3 contains 13 residues. Looked up from germline, CDR1 is MDHEN and CDR2 is SYDVKM. Written as DNA, the CDR3 is TGTGCCAGCGGAGAACAGGGTCGTGAAAAACTGTTTTTT. Protein: CASGEQGREKLFF.

As regards this clone: This is likely a read error, given that the CDR3 carries no conserved phenylalanine or tryptophan at its end. The limits of the CDR3 on the DNA are not certain, so only TCRdb's listed CDR3 is given. The rearrangement joins TRBV5-4 to TRBJ1-2; the D call TRBD1 from the table was never checked on the DNA. Germline V gene lookup returns CDR1 SGHNT and CDR2 YYREEE (reference sequence). The CDR3 has 8 amino acids, counting both end residues. The CDR3 protein is CASSYNRE.

This chain uses TRBV5-8 with TRBJ2-7; a weak D match, TRBD2 (5 bases). The CDR3 consists of 11 residues. From germline, CDR1 is SGHTS and CDR2 YDEGEE. V gave up 6 bases and J gave up 4 bases, with 8 bases separating them. The CDR3 here is CASKRDYEQYV. CDR3 nucleotides: TGTGCCAGCAAGAGGGATTACGAGCAGTACGTC.

The chain is built from TRBV5-6 and TRBJ2-5; D is possibly TRBD2 (6 bases). Per germline, CDR1 SGHDT and CDR2 YYEEEE. The CDR3 totals 13 residues. Trimming removed 4 bases from V and 0 bases from J, with 7 bases in between. DNA for the CDR3: TGTGCCAGCAGCCGGGAGTACCAAGAGACCCAGTACTTC. Protein sequence: CASSREYQETQYF.

This clone appeared once. The chain joins TRBV2 to TRBJ1-2; maybe TRBD1 (6 bases). The CDR3 totals 16 residues. V shed 5 bases and J shed 3 bases, with 19 bases lying between them. Germline loops: CDR1 SNHLY, CDR2 FYNNEI. The CDR3 loop is CASSRARTAHYYGYTF. CDR3 DNA sequence: TGTGCCAGCAGTAGGGCTCGGACAGCCCACTACTATGGCTACACCTTC.

The chain combines TRBV18 with TRBJ2-2; unclear D gene. CDR1 KGHSH and CDR2 LQKENI come from the germline V gene. This CDR3 is 15 amino acids long. The V end lost 4 bases, the J end lost 0 bases, and 9 bases lay between the germline ends. The CDR3 coding sequence is TGTGCCAGCTCACTTCAGCGAGCGAACACCGGGGAGCTGTTTTTT. This encodes CASSLQRANTGELFF.

The gene calls are TRBV5-1 and TRBJ2-5, with 7 nucleotides matching TRBD1. CDR3 length equals 14 residues. The germline CDR1 and CDR2 sequences are SGHRS and YFSETQ. V shed 3 bases, J shed 9 bases, and the junction held 11 bases outside the gene matches. CDR3 sequence: CASSSGGPTRAQYF. CDR3 nucleotides: TGCGCCAGCAGCTCAGGGGGACCGACGAGAGCCCAGTACTTC.

The J gene is TRBJ1-5, the V gene TRBV9, with D maybe TRBD1 (5 bases). The CDR3 is 14 amino acids. Germline V gene lookup returns CDR1 SGDLS and CDR2 YYNGEE. The V gene lost 0 bases and the J gene lost 4 bases, with 8 bases spanning the gap. The CDR3, as DNA: TGTGCCAGCAGCGTAGGACAGACTAATCAGCCCCAGCATTTT. It yields the protein CASSVGQTNQPQHF.

This clone has just one count. V usage is TRBV5-6 and J usage is TRBJ2-7, with TRBD2 identical over 10 bases. This CDR3 contains 15 residues. Germline lookup yields CDR1 SGHDT and CDR2 YYEEEE. Germline trimming cut 4 bases from V and 5 bases from J; bases unmatched to any gene: 9. CDR3 nucleotide sequence: TGTGCCAGCAGCCTTCCGGGACTAGCGTACCACGAGCAGTACTTC. This codes for CASSLPGLAYHEQYF.

This chain connects TRBV6-5 to TRBJ1-3; 9 positions agree with TRBD1. Germline loops: CDR1 MNHEY, CDR2 SVGAGI. V was pared by 0 bases and J by 0 bases, with 0 bases of the junction left unmatched. This CDR3 spans 16 amino acids. The CDR3 bases are TGTGCCAGCAGTTACTCGGGACAGGGCTCTGGAAACACCATATATTTT. Protein product: CASSYSGQGSGNTIYF.

The V gene is TRBV7-2, the J gene TRBJ2-7, with TRBD2 matching over 7 bases. Germline CDR1 is SGHTA and CDR2 is FQGNSA. The CDR3 covers 16 residues. V lost 0 bases, J lost 2 bases, and 7 bases stayed unmatched. CDR3 sequence reads: CASSLAIGSGTYEQYF. The CDR3 DNA follows: TGTGCCAGCAGCTTAGCGATAGGAAGCGGGACCTACGAGCAGTACTTC.

The gene calls are TRBV5-1 and TRBJ1-2, with 10 bases matching TRBD1. CDR1 and CDR2 (germline): SGHRS, YFSETQ. Trimming cost V 4 bases and J 4 bases; bases outside gene matches: 4. This CDR3 spans 14 amino acids. The CDR3 coding sequence is TGCGCCAGCAGCCACGGACAGGGGGGCTATGGCTACACCTTC. The encoded protein is CASSHGQGGYGYTF.